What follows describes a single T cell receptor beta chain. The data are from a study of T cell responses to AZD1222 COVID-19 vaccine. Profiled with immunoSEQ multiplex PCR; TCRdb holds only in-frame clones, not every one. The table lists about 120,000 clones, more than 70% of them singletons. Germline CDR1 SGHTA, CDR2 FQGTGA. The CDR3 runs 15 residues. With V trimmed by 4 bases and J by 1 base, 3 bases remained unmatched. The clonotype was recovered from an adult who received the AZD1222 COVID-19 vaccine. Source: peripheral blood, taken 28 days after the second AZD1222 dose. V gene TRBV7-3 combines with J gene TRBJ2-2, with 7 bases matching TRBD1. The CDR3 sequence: CASSSTGLNTGELFF. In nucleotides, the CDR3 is TGTGCCAGCAGCTCGACAGGGTTGAACACCGGGGAGCTGTTTTTT.